These T cell receptor beta chains were read from a single sample in a study of identical twins. Using its own MiXCR run on the 5' RACE reads, TCRdb lists one record per CDR3 protein. The sample consists of under 900,000 distinct CDR3 sequences, roughly 18% of them appearing once. The sample also formed part of further work on T cells expressing NK-cell markers.

The sequenced material came from PBMCs. The receptors originated from a woman younger than 35 in good health. Each CDR3 is given with its conserved first and last residue. The D gene is left open where the match is weak. Clone size is not always given. Where it is, it says once, few, many or a class for expanded clones.

TRBJ2-3 . TRBV24-1 . CATSETRGTPDTQYF TGTGCCACCAGTGAAACGAGGGGAACCCCAGATACGCAGTATTTT
TRBJ2-3 TRBD2 TRBV10-3 once CAIRPLAGGDTQYF TGTGCCATCAGACCTTTGGCGGGAGGGGATACGCAGTATTTT
TRBJ1-5 . TRBV7-2 once CASSVLEGLNQPQHF TGTGCCAGCAGCGTTCTGGAGGGGCTGAATCAGCCCCAGCATTTT
TRBJ2-5 . TRBV5-1 few CASSLEGRDQYF TGCGCCAGCAGCTTGGAGGGCCGGGACCAGTACTTC
TRBJ2-1 TRBD2 TRBV9 few CASSVGASGESEQFF TGTGCCAGCAGCGTAGGGGCTAGCGGGGAGTCTGAGCAGTTCTTC
TRBJ2-7 . TRBV6-1 . CASRINYEQYF TGTGCCAGCAGGATAAACTACGAGCAGTACTTC
TRBJ2-1 TRBD2 TRBV2 . CAGTSGVSYEQFF TGTGCCGGCACTAGCGGGGTGTCGTATGAGCAGTTCTTC
TRBJ2-7 TRBD2 TRBV29-1 few CSAGTSGRAEQYF TGCAGCGCAGGGACTAGCGGGAGGGCCGAGCAGTACTTC
TRBJ1-1 . TRBV2 . CASSRSSTEAFF TGTGCCAGCAGTCGGTCTTCCACTGAAGCTTTCTTT
TRBJ2-1 TRBD2 TRBV6-2/TRBV6-3 few CASSHRTGLAAEQFF TGTGCCAGCAGTCACCGGACGGGACTAGCGGCTGAGCAGTTCTTC
TRBJ1-5 . TRBV15 few CATSRVSNQPQHF TGTGCCACCAGCAGGGTGAGCAATCAGCCCCAGCATTTT
TRBJ2-2 . TRBV4-3 . CASSFQTVSNTGELFF TGCGCCAGCAGCTTTCAGACAGTTTCGAACACCGGGGAGCTGTTTTTT
TRBJ1-2 . TRBV5-8 once CASRRFTGSDLNWSDYGYTF TGTGCCAGCCGTCGATTTACAGGGTCGGACTTGAACTGGTCGGACTATGGCTACACCTTC
TRBJ1-2 . TRBV5-1 few CASSLDPYSQGYTF TGCGCCAGCAGCTTGGACCCATACTCCCAGGGCTACACCTTC
TRBJ1-2 . TRBV6-5 . CASSYSTVGNYGYTF TGTGCCAGCAGTTACTCGACGGTCGGAAACTATGGCTACACCTTC
TRBJ2-1 TRBD2 TRBV24-1 . CATSDSSQREGYNEQFF TGTGCCACCAGTGATTCGTCCCAGCGGGAGGGATACAATGAGCAGTTCTTC
TRBJ2-7 TRBD2 TRBV7-9 . CASSAGLAAGPYEQYF TGTGCCAGCAGCGCCGGACTAGCGGCAGGTCCCTACGAGCAGTACTTC
TRBJ2-7 . TRBV5-1 many CASSLGLLYEQYF TGCGCCAGCAGCTTGGGACTGCTTTACGAGCAGTACTTC
TRBJ2-3 TRBD2 TRBV12-3/TRBV12-4 . CASSSGTSGAGTDTQYF TGTGCCAGCAGCTCCGGGACTAGCGGTGCGGGGACAGATACGCAGTATTTT
TRBJ2-7 . TRBV20-1 few CSARDSHSRSEQYF TGCAGTGCTAGAGATAGCCACAGCCGATCAGAGCAGTACTTC
TRBJ1-4 TRBD1 TRBV6-1 few CASSSRTGNEKLFF TGTGCCAGCAGTAGCAGGACAGGGAATGAAAAACTGTTTTTT
TRBJ2-7 TRBD2 TRBV15 . CATSSATSGIYEQYF TGTGCCACCAGCAGCGCGACTAGCGGGATTTACGAGCAGTACTTC
TRBJ2-7 . TRBV20-1 . CSARDHGGQSYEQYF TGCAGTGCTAGAGATCACGGCGGACAGTCCTACGAGCAGTACTTC
TRBJ2-2 . TRBV7-2 few CASSLELTGELFF TGTGCCAGCAGCTTAGAACTCACCGGGGAGCTGTTTTTT
TRBJ2-7 . TRBV20-1 . CSARPPGDSYEQYF TGCAGTGCCCGACCCCCAGGGGACTCCTACGAGCAGTACTTC
TRBJ2-1 . TRBV20-1 . CSQEKNNEQFF TGCAGTCAGGAGAAAAACAATGAGCAGTTCTTC